A single sample is the source of the 12 T cell receptor beta chains below, sequenced in a study of CD8+CD57+ T cells in acquired aplastic anemia. The sequenced patients had an expansion of CD8+CD57+ cells seen by flow cytometry. Genomic DNA acted as the template from which TCR beta VDJ combination and CDR3 sequence profiling were carried out. MiXCR, run by TCRdb on the reads, gives a single entry per CDR3 protein. The sample lists about 190,000 distinct CDR3 sequences, 48% occurring once. What was sequenced was sorted CD4+, CD8+, or CD8+CD57+ T cells (not recorded which) from PBMCs. The origin of the receptors is a human donor with aplastic anemia.

This chain connects TRBV7-9 to TRBJ2-7; no clear D. Trimming shortened V by 5 bases and J by 2 bases, and 16 bases separated the two germline ends. Germline values: CDR1 SEHNR, CDR2 FQNEAQ (reference sequence). The CDR3 loop spans 15 amino acids. The DNA of the CDR3 is TGTGCCAGCAGCCCAGGAGATATCGGGCCCTACGAGCAGTACTTC. This sequence encodes CASSPGDIGPYEQYF. The full variable domain, its missing parts supplied by reference TRBV7-9 and TRBJ2-7, is DTGVSQNPRHKITKRGQNVTFRCDPISEHNRLYWYRQTLGQGPEFLTYFQNEAQLEKSRLLSDRFSAERPKGSFSTLEIQRTEQGDSAMYLCASSPGDIGPYEQYFGPGTRLTVT.

The chain employs TRBV24-1 and TRBJ2-7; TRBD1 might be the D (7 bases). Trimming took off 6 bases at V and 5 bases at J, with 19 bases between the two ends. The CDR3 has 15 amino acids. CDR1 and CDR2 from the germline V gene are KGHDR and SFDVKD. CDR3 in DNA: TGTGCCACCAGTCGCCACACGCGCAGGGGGGACGAGCAGTACTTC. Residues: CATSRHTRRGDEQYF.

On this clonotype: Since the CDR3 does not end with the conserved phenylalanine or tryptophan, this likely comes from a read error. V and J are TRBV19 and TRBJ2-3, with 7 bases fitting TRBD1. The CDR3 length is 15 residues. Germline V gene data show CDR1 as LNHDA and CDR2 as SQIVND (reference sequence). The V and J ends lost 10 bases and 4 bases, in that order; junction bases with no gene match: 14. The CDR3 DNA sequence: TGTGCCACCAGTTGGGGTTTCGGGACAGCAGATACGCAGTATCTT. Protein sequence: CATSWGFGTADTQYL.

V is TRBV6-1 and J is TRBJ2-5, with D perhaps TRBD2 (5 bases). Germline V gene data show CDR1 as MNHNS and CDR2 as SASEGT. This CDR3 contains 18 residues. Trimming removed 6 bases at V and 5 bases at J, with 28 bases between. The CDR3 nucleotides read TGTGCCAGCAGCCCTAGGGCGGGTAGCGTAGGAGTGCGGGAGACCCAGTACTTC. Its protein is CASSPRAGSVGVRETQYF.

Here the CDR3 DNA reads TGTGCCAGCTCACCGGGCTCTGGGGCCAACGTCCTGACTTTC. Its translation is CASSPGSGANVLTF. J is TRBJ2-6 and V is TRBV18, with unresolved D. CDR3 length equals 14 residues. V was trimmed by 3 bases and J by 0 bases, leaving 3 bases between them. Germline CDR1 is KGHSH and CDR2 is LQKENI.

The chain combines TRBV25-1 with TRBJ2-2; 7 bases agree with TRBD2. After removal of 6 bases from V and 3 bases from J, the junction contained 7 bases not matched to a gene. The germline V gene encodes CDR1 MGHDK and CDR2 SYGVNS. The CDR3 extends over 15 amino acids. CDR3 sequence (DNA): TGTGCCAGCAGCGAAGGACTAGTCGACACCGGGGAGCTGTTTTTT. Protein product: CASSEGLVDTGELFF.

In this sample, this clonotype turned up a few times. The chain has TRBV2 and TRBJ2-3, with D possibly being TRBD1 (5 bases). Looked up from germline, CDR1 is SNHLY and CDR2 is FYNNEI. V was cut by 3 bases and J by 0 bases, with 7 bases left in between. This CDR3 spans 14 amino acids. CDR3 sequence (DNA): TGTGCCAGCAGTGAGACAGTTAGCACAGATACGCAGTATTTT. Protein: CASSETVSTDTQYF.

This chain joins TRBV11-2 and TRBJ2-1; TRBD2 matches 9 bases. The CDR3 contains 15 residues. V shed 7 bases and J 8 bases; nucleotides not matched to a gene: 12. Germline V CDR1 and CDR2: SGHAT, FQNNGV. CDR3 nucleotides: TGTGCCAGCACCCTTATAGCGGGAGAGGTCGATGAGCAGTTCTTC. Protein sequence: CASTLIAGEVDEQFF.

This clonotype was seen once. This chain joins TRBV15 and TRBJ1-5, with D unclear. Germline V gives CDR1 LNHNV, CDR2 YYDKDF (reference sequence). Trimming shortened V by 2 bases and J by 1 base, and 3 bases separated the two germline ends. This CDR3 is 13 amino acids long. CDR3 in DNA: TGTGCCACCAGCAGACAGAGCAATCAGCCCCAGCATTTT. Its translation is CATSRQSNQPQHF.

Only a few counts were recorded for this clonotype. This chain uses TRBV24-1 with TRBJ2-7; D is unresolved. Germline CDR1 reads KGHDR; CDR2 reads SFDVKD. V was clipped by 1 base and J by 0 bases, with 9 bases between them. CDR3 length equals 15 residues. The CDR3 DNA sequence: TGTGCCACCAGTGATTTAAAGGGTAACTCCTACGAGCAGTACTTC. Protein product: CATSDLKGNSYEQYF.

This clonotype has ten or more counts. The rearrangement uses TRBV20-1 and TRBJ2-1; D is possibly TRBD2 (5 bases). V was cut by 3 bases and J by 8 bases, with 11 bases left in between. Germline values: CDR1 DFQATT, CDR2 SNEGSKA (reference sequence). The CDR3 sequence is 12 residues long. CDR3 amino acids: CSASTLGDEQFF. The CDR3 region has the DNA TGCAGTGCTAGCACCCTCGGGGATGAGCAGTTCTTC.

The chain couples TRBV3-1 to TRBJ2-4; D call uncertain. V was clipped by 0 bases and J by 6 bases, with 18 bases between them. Germline V CDR1 and CDR2: LGHDT, YNNKEL (reference sequence). The CDR3 runs 17 residues. CDR3 residues: CASSQDSLLAARNIQYF. The DNA of the CDR3 is TGTGCCAGCAGCCAAGATTCTCTCCTCGCGGCGAGAAACATTCAGTACTTC. Full variable domain (missing parts from reference TRBV3-1 and TRBJ2-4): DTAVSQTPKYLVTQMGNDKSIKCEQNLGHDTMYWYKQDSKKFLKIMFSYNNKELIINETVPNRFSPKSPDKAHLNLHINSLELGDSAVYFCASSQDSLLAARNIQYFGAGTRLSVL.